The 18 T cell receptor beta chains given below trace back to one sample, sequenced in a study of T cell responses to AZD1222 COVID-19 vaccine. The assay was immunoSEQ multiplex PCR, and TCRdb's table has in-frame clones only and misses some. The sample has 60,000 to 75,000 clones; 89% are singletons. The starting material was peripheral blood, obtained 28 days after the second AZD1222 dose. The source of these receptors is an adult who received the AZD1222 COVID-19 vaccine.

The chain links TRBV11-3 to TRBJ2-7; the D gene is possibly TRBD1 (6 bases). The CDR3 is 14 amino acids. Per germline, CDR1 SGHNT and CDR2 YENEEA. Trimming removed 5 bases at V and 3 bases at J, with 14 bases between. Here the CDR3 reads CASSLRDNYYEQYF. CDR3 nucleotide sequence: TGTGCCAGCAGCCTCCGGGACAACTACTACGAGCAGTACTTC.

The chain couples TRBV12-3 or TRBV12-4 to TRBJ1-1; D unclear. The CDR3 totals 13 residues. The V gene lost 2 bases and the J gene lost 6 bases, with 10 bases spanning the gap. The CDR3 is CASSLYAHAEAFF. CDR3 bases: TGTGCCAGCAGTTTATACGCGCACGCTGAAGCTTTCTTT.

This clone has a single count. V is TRBV3-1 (or the pseudogene TRBV3-2) and J is TRBJ2-1, with D possibly TRBD2 on 5 matching bases. Trimming removed 8 bases at V and 6 bases at J, with 14 bases between. This CDR3 comprises 13 residues. The germline V gene has CDR1 LGHDT and CDR2 YNNKEL (reference sequence). CDR3 protein: CASSRLSGNEQFF. The CDR3 DNA reads TGTGCCAGCTCGAGATTAAGCGGCAATGAGCAGTTCTTC.

The CDR3, as DNA: TGTGCCAGCAAAGTGGGCCCTATTACCTACGAGCAGTACTTC. This translates into CASKVGPITYEQYF. The chain joins TRBV27 to TRBJ2-7, with D unclear. CDR1 MNHEY and CDR2 SMNVEV come from the germline V gene (reference sequence). V was clipped by 7 bases and J by 2 bases, with 15 bases between them. The CDR3 totals 14 residues.

The chain has TRBV11-3 and TRBJ2-7, with 7 bases that match TRBD2. This CDR3 has 15 amino acids. J gave up 2 bases and V 0 bases, and 4 bases lay outside the gene matches. In germline, CDR1 is SGHNT, CDR2 YENEEA. This chain's CDR3 is CASSLEFAGAYEQYF. In DNA form, the CDR3 reads TGTGCCAGCAGCTTAGAGTTTGCGGGAGCCTACGAGCAGTACTTC.

The genes are TRBV2 and TRBJ2-3; perhaps TRBD2 as D (5 bases). The CDR3 loop spans 12 amino acids. V was pared by 7 bases and J by 3 bases, with 8 bases between. The germline CDR1 and CDR2 sequences are SNHLY and FYNNEI. The CDR3 nucleotides read TGTGCCAGCAACCTAGCAACAGATACGCAGTATTTT. Translation gives CASNLATDTQYF.

The chain is built from TRBV18 and TRBJ1-2; D unresolved. The CDR3 has 14 residues. Trimming took off 2 bases at V and 2 bases at J, with 9 bases between the two ends. CDR1 and CDR2 from the germline V gene are KGHSH and LQKENI. The DNA for the CDR3 is TGTGCCAGCTCACCAGGGGAAAGCAACTATGGCTACACCTTC. Amino acid sequence: CASSPGESNYGYTF.

With respect to this clone: Other DNA sequences from this sample encode an identical CDR3 as well. This sequence joins TRBV5-1 and TRBJ1-5; 10 nucleotides align to TRBD1. The CDR3 has 15 amino acids. The ends lost 0 bases at V and 7 bases at J; junction bases unmatched: 4. Germline assignment: CDR1 SGHRS and CDR2 YFSETQ. CDR3 protein: CASSLEGQGGQPQHF. The CDR3 nucleotides read TGCGCCAGCAGCTTGGAAGGACAGGGGGGGCAGCCCCAGCATTTT.

The V call is TRBV6-5, the J call TRBJ2-7; 8 bases are shared with TRBD1. J was trimmed by 3 bases and V by 6 bases; bases with no gene match: 7. Per germline, CDR1 MNHEY and CDR2 SVGAGI. CDR3 length: 14 amino acids. CDR3 nucleotide sequence: TGTGCCAGCAGGGCCGGGACAGGTTACTACGAGCAGTACTTC. Amino acid sequence: CASRAGTGYYEQYF.

V gene TRBV29-1 combines with J gene TRBJ2-7, with D hard to call. Germline V CDR1 and CDR2: SQVTM, ANQGSEA. CDR3 size: 13 residues. The V end lost 4 bases, the J end lost 7 bases, and 17 bases lay between the germline ends. The CDR3 nucleotides are TGCAGCGTTGCCGGGCAAGGGAAACTGGAGCAGTACTTC. Translation: CSVAGQGKLEQYF.

The V call is TRBV2, the J call TRBJ1-5; D possibly corresponds to TRBD1 (5 bases). The germline V gene encodes CDR1 SNHLY and CDR2 FYNNEI. CDR3 size: 13 residues. V shed 9 bases and J shed 11 bases, with 20 bases lying between them. CDR3 sequence reads: CARRAQPGWAQHF. The CDR3 nucleotides are TGTGCCAGAAGGGCACAACCAGGGTGGGCCCAGCATTTT.

The CDR3 protein is CASSPIGREWSTDTQYF. As DNA, the CDR3 is TGTGCCAGTAGCCCCATCGGACGGGAGTGGAGCACAGATACGCAGTATTTT. The chain joins TRBV19 to TRBJ2-3, with D maybe TRBD2 (6 bases). CDR1 is LNHDA, CDR2 SQIVND, per germline (reference sequence). V shed 6 bases and J shed 0 bases, with 19 bases lying between them. The CDR3 extends over 17 amino acids. Combining the CDR3 with reference TRBV19 and TRBJ2-3 gives the whole variable domain DGGITQSPKYLFRKEGQNVTLSCEQNLNHDAMYWYRQDPGQGLRLIYYSQIVNDFQKGDIAEGYSVSREKKESFPLTVTSAQKNPTAFYLCASSPIGREWSTDTQYFGPGTRLTVL.

The chain links TRBV7-2 to TRBJ1-6, with 7 bases lining up with TRBD1. Trimming removed 3 bases from V and 4 bases from J; junction bases left unmatched: 3. Germline CDR1 SGHTA, CDR2 FQGNSA. The CDR3 covers 15 residues. The CDR3 DNA is TGTGCCAGCAGCTTCCGGGGACAGTATAATTCACCCCTCCACTTT. Residues: CASSFRGQYNSPLHF. Looking up the rest from reference TRBV7-2 and TRBJ1-6 gives the full variable domain: GAGVSQSPSNKVTEKGKDVELRCDPISGHTALYWYRQSLGQGLEFLIYFQGNSAPDKSGLPSDRFSAERTGGSVSTLTIQRTQQEDSAVYLCASSFRGQYNSPLHFGNGTRLTVT.

The gene calls are TRBV11-2 and TRBJ2-2; D is undetermined. The germline V and J ends were trimmed by 10 bases and 7 bases, with 16 bases remaining between them. The CDR3 has 13 residues. The germline CDR1 and CDR2 sequences are SGHAT and FQNNGV. The CDR3 DNA is TGTGCCACCTCGGTGGGTCGAAGCGGGGAGCTGTTTTTT. Protein product: CATSVGRSGELFF.

The rearrangement joins TRBV3-1 (or the pseudogene TRBV3-2) to TRBJ1-1; D may be TRBD1 (5 bases). Germline V gives CDR1 LGHDT, CDR2 YNNKEL (reference sequence). The CDR3 totals 15 residues. V was pared by 4 bases and J by 6 bases, with 18 bases between. CDR3 in amino acids: CASSPHSARDAEAFF. The CDR3 DNA reads TGTGCCAGCAGCCCCCATTCCGCCAGGGACGCTGAAGCTTTCTTT.

CDR3 residues: CASSLKAGSEQYF. The CDR3 region has the DNA TGTGCCAGCAGCTTAAAGGCCGGGTCCGAGCAGTACTTC. This rearrangement joins TRBV7-3 to TRBJ2-7; D unclear. This CDR3 region has 13 residues. Germline CDR1 is SGHTA and CDR2 is FQGTGA. Trimming pared 1 base from V and 6 bases from J, leaving 10 bases between.

To note about this clone: Other nucleotide sequences in the sample specify the same CDR3. V gene TRBV12-5 combines with J gene TRBJ2-7; D remains unclear. Trimming cost V 3 bases and J 0 bases, with 9 bases left between them. The length of the CDR3 is 14 residues. Germline CDR1 LGHNT, CDR2 FRNRAP. The CDR3 nucleotides are TGTGCTAGTGGTTTCTCGGGTAGCTCCTACGAGCAGTACTTC. Its protein is CASGFSGSSYEQYF.

As DNA, the CDR3 is TGTGCCAGCAGCCCAGGGGACCGAATGAACACTGAAGCTTTCTTT. Translation: CASSPGDRMNTEAFF. This chain connects TRBV3-1 (or the pseudogene TRBV3-2) to TRBJ1-1, with D perhaps matching TRBD1 (6 bases). Looked up from germline, CDR1 is LGHDT and CDR2 is YNNKEL (reference sequence). The CDR3 sequence is 15 residues long. V was clipped by 4 bases and J by 0 bases, with 12 bases between them.